Below are 17 T cell receptor beta chains sequenced from a single sample in a study of blood T cells in healthy people across ages. Sample-barcoded 5' priming and a J-beta primer mix drove a second PCR of roughly 7 to 11 cycles. TCRdb re-called the 5' RACE reads with MiXCR, one entry per CDR3 protein. The sample has 650,000 or so distinct CDR3 sequences, roughly half seen once; the top ten hold roughly 13%. Sequencing used blood. Source of these receptors: an elderly woman in good health.

The CDR3: CAGIPDGNTEAFF. The DNA of the CDR3 is TGCGCCGGCATCCCGGACGGTAACACTGAAGCTTTCTTT. This chain uses TRBV5-1 with TRBJ1-1; unclear D gene. The CDR3 contains 13 residues. Germline V gene sequence: CDR1 SGHRS, CDR2 YFSETQ. Trimming took off 10 bases at V and 2 bases at J, with 15 bases between the two ends. Together with reference TRBV5-1 and TRBJ1-1, the CDR3 gives the full variable domain: KAGVTQTPRYLIKTRGQQVTLSCSPISGHRSVSWYQQTPGQGLQFLFEYFSETQRNKGNFPGRFSGRQFSNSRSEMNVSTLELGDSALYLCAGIPDGNTEAFFGQGTRLTVV.

This clonotype has ten or more counts. V usage is TRBV12-3 or TRBV12-4 and J usage is TRBJ2-1, with 9 bases fitting TRBD2. V trimming: 5 bases; J trimming: 6 bases; junction bases outside the gene matches: 5. The length of the CDR3 is 14 residues. The CDR3 nucleotides are TGTGCCAGCAGTCCCGGACTAGCGACCAATGAGCAGTTCTTC. It is translated as CASSPGLATNEQFF.

V and J are TRBV7-9 and TRBJ1-2; D not resolved. Between the trimmed V and J ends, which lost 5 bases and 0 bases, there was a span of 10 bases. This CDR3 is built from 14 residues. Looked up from germline, CDR1 is SEHNR and CDR2 is FQNEAQ (reference sequence). The CDR3 region has the DNA TGTGCCAGCAGCGTAGGACCTTCTAACTATGGCTACACCTTC. It encodes CASSVGPSNYGYTF.

Many counts were recorded for this clonotype. The J gene is TRBJ1-1, the V gene TRBV6-5; D uncertain. CDR1 MNHEY and CDR2 SVGAGI come from the germline V gene. There are 14 residues in the CDR3. Trimming removed 0 bases from V and 6 bases from J, with 11 bases in between. Here the CDR3 reads CASSYSVKSAEAFF. The CDR3 coding sequence is TGTGCCAGCAGTTACTCGGTGAAGTCTGCTGAAGCTTTCTTT.

A word on this clonotype: A much bigger clone sits one base away, suggesting this may be a read error. The rearrangement uses TRBV16 and TRBJ2-5; tentatively, D is TRBD1 or TRBD2 (6 bases each). CDR1 is KGHSY, CDR2 FQNENV, per germline. V gave up 2 bases and J gave up 11 bases, with 21 bases separating them. The CDR3 has 15 residues. In nucleotides, the CDR3 is TGTGCCAGCAGCCAAGGAGGGTCAGGGGAAAATGAGCAGTACTTC. The encoded protein is CASSQGGSGENEQYF.

This clonotype appeared a few times. The chain recombines TRBV4-1 with TRBJ1-4, with a possible D match to TRBD1 (5 bases). The ends were cut back, 0 bases at V and 8 bases at J, with 19 bases in the middle. Per germline, CDR1 MGHRA and CDR2 YSYEKL. The CDR3 has 17 residues. CDR3 DNA: TGCGCCAGCAGCCAAGATCGGTCGACTGACAGAGGGGAAAAACTGTTTTTT. This sequence encodes CASSQDRSTDRGEKLFF.

A remark on this clonotype: The junction shows a germline mismatch at one end, possibly a read error. This chain uses TRBV6-5 with TRBJ1-2, with 8 bases lining up with TRBD1. Germline values: CDR1 MNHEY, CDR2 SVGAGI. The CDR3 extends over 16 amino acids. This CDR3 reads CAGSNTGGEKDYGYTF. The CDR3 coding sequence is TGTGCCGGCAGTAACACAGGGGGGGAAAAAGACTATGGCTACACCTTC.

In this sample, this clonotype turned up many times. This sequence joins TRBV12-3 or TRBV12-4 and TRBJ1-2, with D possibly matching TRBD1 (5 bases). V dropped 3 bases and J dropped 8 bases, with 13 bases sitting between them. The CDR3 contains 13 residues. The CDR3 bases are TGTGCCAGCAGTTTCCTCCGGGAGGGGGGCTACACCTTC. Translated, it gives CASSFLREGGYTF.

The CDR3 sequence is CASSQGPGQIYGYTF. The CDR3 DNA reads TGTGCCAGCAGCCAAGGTCCAGGACAGATTTATGGCTACACCTTC. The chain combines TRBV3-1 with TRBJ1-2; D might be TRBD1 (6 bases). Trimming shortened V by 1 base and J by 5 bases, and 14 bases separated the two germline ends. CDR3 length: 15 amino acids. Looked up from germline, CDR1 is LGHDT and CDR2 is YNNKEL (reference sequence).

CDR3 sequence reads: CATSQGRIDEQFF. As DNA, the CDR3 is TGTGCCACCAGTCAGGGGCGCATCGATGAGCAGTTCTTC. The J gene is TRBJ2-1, the V gene TRBV24-1; D possibly corresponds to TRBD1 (6 bases). With 6 bases removed from V and 8 bases from J, the gap between germline ends came to 13 bases. Germline CDR1 and CDR2: KGHDR and SFDVKD. The CDR3 contains 13 residues.

CDR3 protein: CASRDRGQGSYGYTF. The DNA for the CDR3 is TGTGCCAGCAGGGATAGGGGACAGGGGAGCTATGGCTACACCTTC. This chain connects TRBV4-2 to TRBJ1-2, with 10 bases matching TRBD1. V shed 6 bases and J 4 bases; nucleotides not matched to a gene: 8. Germline V gene sequence: CDR1 LGHNA, CDR2 YNFKEQ. This CDR3 is built from 15 residues.

This clonotype was recorded a few times. The chain joins TRBV3-1 to TRBJ2-5; 12 nucleotides line up with TRBD2. The assigned J gene may be wrong: the sequence end matches TRBJ2-7 better. The CDR3 extends over 15 amino acids. Germline V CDR1 and CDR2: LGHDT, YNNKEL (reference sequence). In DNA form, the CDR3 reads TGTGCCAGCAGCCAAGGACTAGCGGGAGCGGCCGAGCAGTACTTC. It is translated as CASSQGLAGAAEQYF.

In this sample, this clonotype turned up a few times. The chain links TRBV7-2 to TRBJ2-3; 10 nucleotides align to TRBD2. The junction had 5 bases not matched to a gene; V was cut back by 5 bases and J by 0 bases. Germline CDR1 and CDR2: SGHTA and FQGNSA. This CDR3 spans 16 amino acids. The CDR3 DNA follows: TGTGCCAGCAGCCGAGGACTAGCGGCTAGCACAGATACGCAGTATTTT. It specifies CASSRGLAASTDTQYF.

The chain employs TRBV4-1 and TRBJ2-3; 12 nucleotides align to TRBD1. Trimming took 8 bases from V and 4 from J; bases not matched to a gene: 4. Germline CDR1 MGHRA, CDR2 YSYEKL. The CDR3 has 14 amino acids. Here the CDR3 DNA reads TGCGCCAGCGCCGGGACAGGGGGCGCAGATACGCAGTATTTT. Encoded protein: CASAGTGGADTQYF.

The rearrangement links TRBV6-1 to TRBJ1-1, with D unresolved. V lost 4 bases to trimming and J lost 2 bases, with 8 bases between them. CDR3 size: 13 residues. Germline lookup yields CDR1 MNHNS and CDR2 SASEGT. Here the CDR3 reads CASSVNTNTEAFF. In DNA form, the CDR3 reads TGTGCCAGCAGTGTGAACACTAACACTGAAGCTTTCTTT.

This clonotype was counted many times. This sequence joins TRBV9 and TRBJ2-3; 10 nucleotides match TRBD2. Germline assignment: CDR1 SGDLS and CDR2 YYNGEE. The CDR3 is made up of 16 amino acids. The trim removed 3 bases at V and 4 bases at J, leaving 8 bases unmatched. The CDR3 bases are TGTGCCAGCAGCGAACAACCGGGACTAGCGTCAGATACGCAGTATTTT. As protein: CASSEQPGLASDTQYF.

This clonotype has more than one count but fewer than ten. J is TRBJ1-6 and V is TRBV5-6, with TRBD1 matching 9 bases. Germline CDR1 SGHDT, CDR2 YYEEEE. This CDR3 is built from 14 residues. The ends lost 0 bases at V and 9 bases at J; junction bases unmatched: 1. CDR3 sequence (DNA): TGTGCCAGCAGCTTGGACAGGGGGCTTTCACCCCTCCACTTT. Amino acids: CASSLDRGLSPLHF.